These T cell receptor beta chains were read from a single sample in a study of glioma-infiltrating T cells after dendritic cell vaccination. Assay used: immunoSEQ multiplex PCR; TCRdb lists only in-frame clones, some missing. The profile shows fewer than 11,000 clones, more than 75% of them singletons. Here the sequenced sample was blood, taken after dendritic cell vaccination. The receptors originated from a human donor with glioblastoma. CDR3s include the opening cysteine and the closing phenylalanine or tryptophan. Fields, in order: J gene, D gene, clone size, V gene, CDR3 DNA, CDR3 protein. The D gene is left open where the match is weak. Where a row states a size, it is once, few, many or the class of an expanded clone; other rows omit it.

TRBJ2-7	-	-	TRBV5-1	TGCGCCAGCAGCTATACTGACACACGAAATGGCGACGAGCAGTACTTC	CASSYTDTRNGDEQYF
TRBJ1-2	-	-	TRBV2	TGTGCCAGCAGTGAACCGCAGGGTCTATGGTATGGCTACACCTTC	CASSEPQGLWYGYTF
TRBJ1-2	-	few	TRBV5-4	TGTGCCAGCAGCTTGGTCATGTTGGGAGTTCATGGCTACACCTTC	CASSLVMLGVHGYTF
TRBJ2-7	-	once	TRBV21-1	TGTGCCAGCAGCAGCCTAGCGGTTCTGAGCTCCTACGAGCAGTACTTC	CASSSLAVLSSYEQYF
TRBJ2-4	-	once	TRBV13	TGTGCCAGCAGCTCCCCACTAGCCAAAAACATTCAGTACTTC	CASSSPLAKNIQYF
TRBJ2-7	-	-	TRBV27	TGTGCCAGCAGTTCCGGCGGGTACGAGCAGTACTTC	CASSSGGYEQYF
TRBJ1-3	TRBD1	once	TRBV2	TGTGCCAGCGGGGCCGGGACAGGGGGATCGACTGGAAACACCATATATTTT	CASGAGTGGSTGNTIYF
TRBJ1-5	-	-	TRBV9	TGTGCCAGCATCCATAGGGGGGGGGTTCAGCCCCAGCATTTT	CASIHRGGVQPQHF
TRBJ2-5	-	-	TRBV5-1	TGCGCCAGCAGTCCAGGGCCCAAAGAGACCCAGTACTTC	CASSPGPKETQYF
TRBJ2-7	-	-	TRBV4-3	TGCGCCAGCAGCCAAGCGATGGGGCCTGGACGCGAGCAGTACTTC	CASSQAMGPGREQYF
TRBJ2-3	TRBD1	-	TRBV5-1	TGCGCCAGCAGCTTGGCCCGGATCCCGGGACAGGGCACAGATACGCAGTATTTT	CASSLARIPGQGTDTQYF
TRBJ2-1	TRBD2	few	TRBV29-1	TGCAGCGTTGAAGAATCTGCAGCGGGAGGGTCGAATGAGCAGTTCTTC	CSVEESAAGGSNEQFF
TRBJ2-1	-	-	TRBV27	TGTGCCAGCAGTAGCGGGTACACCTACAATGAGCAGTTCTTC	CASSSGYTYNEQFF
TRBJ2-1	TRBD2	-	TRBV5-1	TGCGCCAGCAGCTCTTCCGGGACTAGTCACAATGAGCAGTTCTTC	CASSSSGTSHNEQFF
TRBJ1-2	-	-	TRBV19	TGTGCCAGTAGTCCCGACAGATATGGCTACACCTTC	CASSPDRYGYTF
TRBJ2-2	TRBD1	once	TRBV5-6	TGTGCCAGCAGTACCGGGACAGGGAACACCGGGGAGCTGTTTTTT	CASSTGTGNTGELFF